Sequencing of this T cell receptor beta chain was carried out in a study of cytomegalovirus exposure and HLA in healthy donors. Profiling relied on immunoSEQ multiplex PCR, and the TCRdb table lists in-frame clones only, not all of them. The sample includes 150,000 to 200,000 clones, 81% seen only once; the top ten take around 1.3%. Per the germline V gene, CDR1 is PRHDT and CDR2 is FYEKMQ (reference sequence). This CDR3 has 18 residues. The ends were cut back, 5 bases at V and 2 bases at J, with 23 bases in the middle. This TCR came from a woman in her 30s in good health and CMV-seronegative. Sequencing used PBMCs. The chain carries TRBV13 and TRBJ2-3; the D gene is possibly TRBD2 (7 bases). The CDR3, as DNA: TGTGCCAGCAGCGTCGTGTGGGGGGCTAGCGGAAACACAGATACGCAGTATTTT. Encoded protein: CASSVVWGASGNTDTQYF.